A selection of T cell receptor beta chains follows, all from one sample in a study of control samples from healthy donors and cancer patients. The method was immunoSEQ multiplex PCR; TCRdb's version includes in-frame clones alone and lacks a portion of them. The sample includes some 56,000 clones, over 85% of them seen just once. Sequencing input: blood. The receptors come from a man aged 30-40 years in good health. Both conserved end residues are part of each CDR3. D genes are given only for firm matches. Size tells how often a clone was seen (once, few, many) or the class of an expanded clone, and some rows leave it out.

d_gene: TRBD2
v_gene: TRBV12-5
abundance: .
j_gene: TRBJ2-3
CDR3aa: CASGLLGGTSGSTDTQYF
CDR3nt: TGTGCTAGTGGTTTGCTCGGGGGGACGAGCGGGAGCACAGATACGCAGTATTTT

d_gene: .
v_gene: TRBV27
abundance: .
j_gene: TRBJ2-7
CDR3aa: CASSLSYLGHEQYF
CDR3nt: TGTGCCAGCAGTTTATCCTATCTTGGGCACGAGCAGTACTTC

d_gene: TRBD1
v_gene: TRBV5-1
abundance: once
j_gene: TRBJ1-2
CDR3aa: CASSYSLGQQVYGYTF
CDR3nt: TGCGCCAGCAGTTATAGCCTGGGACAGCAAGTCTATGGCTACACCTTC

d_gene: TRBD2
v_gene: TRBV9
abundance: .
j_gene: TRBJ2-6
CDR3aa: CASSVETGRGGMSSGANVLTF
CDR3nt: TGTGCCAGCAGCGTAGAGACCGGGAGGGGCGGGATGAGCTCTGGGGCCAACGTCCTGACTTTC

d_gene: TRBD1
v_gene: TRBV2
abundance: once
j_gene: TRBJ1-2
CDR3aa: CASSATGDGYTF
CDR3nt: TGTGCCAGCAGTGCCACAGGGGATGGCTACACCTTC

d_gene: .
v_gene: TRBV4-1
abundance: .
j_gene: TRBJ1-5
CDR3aa: CASSQEQAPYSNQPQHF
CDR3nt: TGCGCCAGCAGCCAAGAGCAGGCCCCGTATAGCAATCAGCCCCAGCATTTT

d_gene: .
v_gene: TRBV7-9
abundance: .
j_gene: TRBJ2-7
CDR3aa: CASSLVRGSKAYEQYF
CDR3nt: TGTGCCAGCAGCTTAGTTCGCGGTTCTAAAGCCTACGAGCAGTACTTC

d_gene: .
v_gene: TRBV10-3
abundance: .
j_gene: TRBJ2-7
CDR3aa: CAISEKQSSYEQYF
CDR3nt: TGTGCCATCAGTGAAAAGCAATCCTCCTACGAGCAGTACTTC

d_gene: .
v_gene: TRBV3-1/TRBV3-2
abundance: .
j_gene: TRBJ2-4
CDR3aa: CASSQDGTRAVIQYF
CDR3nt: TGTGCCAGCAGCCAAGATGGTACCAGGGCGGTCATTCAGTACTTC

d_gene: .
v_gene: TRBV6-6
abundance: .
j_gene: TRBJ2-1
CDR3aa: CASRGVEKNEQFF
CDR3nt: TGTGCCAGTAGAGGGGTGGAAAAGAATGAGCAGTTCTTC

d_gene: TRBD1
v_gene: TRBV13
abundance: .
j_gene: TRBJ2-2
CDR3aa: CASSPGQGNTGELFF
CDR3nt: TGTGCCAGCAGCCCGGGACAGGGAAACACCGGGGAGCTGTTTTTT

d_gene: .
v_gene: TRBV28
abundance: .
j_gene: TRBJ1-5
CDR3aa: CASRSGWNQPQHF
CDR3nt: TGTGCCAGCAGGTCCGGTTGGAATCAGCCCCAGCATTTT

d_gene: .
v_gene: TRBV6-1
abundance: .
j_gene: TRBJ2-7
CDR3aa: CASSEGWGYEQYF
CDR3nt: TGTGCCAGCAGTGAAGGTTGGGGCTACGAGCAGTACTTC

d_gene: .
v_gene: TRBV4-1
abundance: .
j_gene: TRBJ1-4
CDR3aa: CASRDYRVRDEKLFF
CDR3nt: TGCGCCAGCAGAGATTACAGGGTGCGTGATGAAAAACTGTTTTTT

d_gene: TRBD2
v_gene: TRBV6-5
abundance: .
j_gene: TRBJ2-2
CDR3aa: CASARLAGGELFF
CDR3nt: TGTGCCAGTGCACGGCTAGCGGGCGGGGAGCTGTTTTTT

d_gene: TRBD1
v_gene: TRBV24-1
abundance: .
j_gene: TRBJ2-7
CDR3aa: CATSDSGTGRSYEQYF
CDR3nt: TGTGCCACCAGTGATTCCGGGACAGGGAGATCCTACGAGCAGTACTTC

d_gene: .
v_gene: TRBV5-5
abundance: .
j_gene: TRBJ2-2
CDR3aa: CASSPTGKYGELFF
CDR3nt: TGTGCCAGCAGCCCCACAGGGAAATACGGGGAGCTGTTTTTT

d_gene: TRBD2
v_gene: TRBV5-6
abundance: .
j_gene: TRBJ2-1
CDR3aa: CASSLLLAGGYNEQFF
CDR3nt: TGTGCCAGCAGCCTCCTTCTAGCGGGAGGTTACAATGAGCAGTTCTTC

d_gene: .
v_gene: TRBV28
abundance: .
j_gene: TRBJ1-4
CDR3aa: CASSFVTESTNEKLFF
CDR3nt: TGTGCCAGCAGTTTCGTGACAGAATCAACTAATGAAAAACTGTTTTTT

d_gene: .
v_gene: TRBV30
abundance: .
j_gene: TRBJ1-4
CDR3aa: CAWSVGGAREKLFF
CDR3nt: TGTGCCTGGAGTGTCGGGGGGGCGAGGGAAAAACTGTTTTTT

d_gene: .
v_gene: TRBV23-1
abundance: .
j_gene: TRBJ1-6
CDR3aa: CASSLPCRRPTSYNSPLHF
CDR3nt: TGCGCCAGCAGTCTACCCTGCAGGAGGCCTACCTCCTATAATTCACCCCTCCACTTT

d_gene: TRBD2
v_gene: TRBV6-4
abundance: once
j_gene: TRBJ2-1
CDR3aa: CASSETSGSSNEQFF
CDR3nt: TGTGCCAGCAGTGAGACTAGCGGGAGTTCCAATGAGCAGTTCTTC

d_gene: .
v_gene: TRBV5-6
abundance: once
j_gene: TRBJ2-1
CDR3aa: CASSLLDPSNEQFF
CDR3nt: TGTGCCAGCAGCCTCTTGGATCCTTCCAATGAGCAGTTCTTC

d_gene: .
v_gene: TRBV30
abundance: .
j_gene: TRBJ1-5
CDR3aa: CAWSTTGGNQPQHF
CDR3nt: TGTGCCTGGAGCACCACAGGCGGCAATCAGCCCCAGCATTTT

d_gene: TRBD2
v_gene: TRBV5-6
abundance: .
j_gene: TRBJ2-2
CDR3aa: CASNEGGGSNTGELFF
CDR3nt: TGTGCCAGCAACGAGGGCGGGGGTTCAAACACCGGGGAGCTGTTTTTT

d_gene: .
v_gene: TRBV5-1
abundance: .
j_gene: TRBJ1-1
CDR3aa: CASSLVVGPTEAFF
CDR3nt: TGCGCCAGCAGCTTGGTTGTGGGGCCCACTGAAGCTTTCTTT

d_gene: .
v_gene: TRBV7-8
abundance: .
j_gene: TRBJ2-2
CDR3aa: CASSFARVRTGELFF
CDR3nt: TGTGCCAGCAGCTTCGCCAGGGTGCGTACCGGGGAGCTGTTTTTT

d_gene: .
v_gene: TRBV27
abundance: .
j_gene: TRBJ2-7
CDR3aa: CASSSLTGAGDEQYF
CDR3nt: TGTGCCAGCAGTTCCCTCACAGGGGCGGGGGACGAGCAGTACTTC

d_gene: .
v_gene: TRBV6-2/TRBV6-3
abundance: .
j_gene: TRBJ1-6
CDR3aa: CASSWGHRDYNSPLHF
CDR3nt: TGTGCCAGCAGTTGGGGACACCGGGACTATAATTCACCCCTCCACTTT

d_gene: .
v_gene: TRBV29-1
abundance: .
j_gene: TRBJ2-7
CDR3aa: CSVSGVGSYEQYF
CDR3nt: TGCAGCGTGTCAGGGGTCGGCTCCTACGAGCAGTACTTC

d_gene: .
v_gene: TRBV27
abundance: .
j_gene: TRBJ1-4
CDR3aa: CASGGDDRVEKLFF
CDR3nt: TGTGCCAGCGGTGGCGACGATCGAGTGGAAAAACTGTTTTTT

d_gene: TRBD1
v_gene: TRBV7-9
abundance: .
j_gene: TRBJ1-1
CDR3aa: CASSWDRYTEAFF
CDR3nt: TGTGCCAGCAGCTGGGACAGGTACACTGAAGCTTTCTTT

d_gene: .
v_gene: TRBV28
abundance: .
j_gene: TRBJ2-7
CDR3aa: CARPYEQYF
CDR3nt: TGTGCCAGACCCTACGAGCAGTACTTC

d_gene: .
v_gene: TRBV7-9
abundance: .
j_gene: TRBJ2-3
CDR3aa: CASSQTGTPIGTQYF
CDR3nt: TGTGCCAGCAGCCAAACCGGGACACCCATTGGCACGCAGTATTTT

d_gene: .
v_gene: TRBV6-1
abundance: once
j_gene: TRBJ2-1
CDR3aa: CASSDGAGLAFF
CDR3nt: TGTGCCAGCAGTGACGGGGCGGGATTGGCGTTCTTC

d_gene: TRBD2
v_gene: TRBV28
abundance: .
j_gene: TRBJ2-3
CDR3aa: CASSPTAGGPGTDTQYF
CDR3nt: TGTGCCAGCTCCCCTACAGCGGGAGGGCCCGGCACAGATACGCAGTATTTT

d_gene: .
v_gene: TRBV11-2
abundance: .
j_gene: TRBJ1-2
CDR3aa: CASSLVGPANYGYTF
CDR3nt: TGTGCCAGCAGCTTAGTCGGTCCAGCTAACTATGGCTACACCTTC

d_gene: TRBD1
v_gene: TRBV7-7
abundance: .
j_gene: TRBJ2-5
CDR3aa: CASSQGTGGRETQYF
CDR3nt: TGTGCTAGCAGCCAAGGGACAGGGGGTAGGGAGACCCAGTACTTC

d_gene: .
v_gene: TRBV4-2
abundance: .
j_gene: TRBJ1-1
CDR3aa: CASSLEGQNTEAFF
CDR3nt: TGTGCCAGCAGCCTTGAGGGGCAGAACACTGAAGCTTTCTTT

d_gene: .
v_gene: TRBV5-8
abundance: .
j_gene: TRBJ1-2
CDR3aa: CASSPTGGDNYGYTF
CDR3nt: TGTGCCAGCAGCCCGACCGGGGGTGATAACTATGGCTACACCTTC

d_gene: TRBD2
v_gene: TRBV28
abundance: .
j_gene: TRBJ2-7
CDR3aa: CASRPGEGLREQYF
CDR3nt: TGTGCCAGCAGGCCCGGGGAGGGCCTTCGCGAGCAGTACTTC

d_gene: .
v_gene: TRBV25-1
abundance: .
j_gene: TRBJ1-1
CDR3aa: CASSKDLWFMNTEAFF
CDR3nt: TGTGCCAGCAGTAAGGACCTATGGTTCATGAACACTGAAGCTTTCTTT

d_gene: .
v_gene: TRBV5-1
abundance: .
j_gene: TRBJ1-1
CDR3aa: CASSFEPAGSTEAFF
CDR3nt: TGCGCCAGCAGCTTCGAGCCCGCGGGGTCCACTGAAGCTTTCTTT

d_gene: .
v_gene: TRBV21-1
abundance: .
j_gene: TRBJ2-2
CDR3aa: CASSKVRTSGSTGELFF
CDR3nt: TGTGCCAGCAGCAAAGTGAGGACTAGCGGGAGCACCGGGGAGCTGTTTTTT

d_gene: .
v_gene: TRBV10-3
abundance: .
j_gene: TRBJ2-1
CDR3aa: CAISERSGTSNPNEQFF
CDR3nt: TGTGCCATCAGTGAGCGATCCGGGACTTCAAACCCCAATGAGCAGTTCTTC

d_gene: .
v_gene: TRBV25-1
abundance: .
j_gene: TRBJ1-2
CDR3aa: CASSLGGFYGYTF
CDR3nt: TGTGCCAGCAGTTTAGGCGGATTTTATGGCTACACCTTC

d_gene: .
v_gene: TRBV12-3/TRBV12-4
abundance: .
j_gene: TRBJ2-7
CDR3aa: CASSPDSYEQYF
CDR3nt: TGTGCCAGCAGCCCGGACAGCTACGAGCAGTACTTC

d_gene: .
v_gene: TRBV7-9
abundance: .
j_gene: TRBJ2-7
CDR3aa: CASSLSYEQYF
CDR3nt: TGTGCCAGCAGCCTATCCTACGAGCAGTACTTC

d_gene: .
v_gene: TRBV11-1
abundance: .
j_gene: TRBJ1-1
CDR3aa: CASSFATPGTEAFF
CDR3nt: TGTGCCAGCAGCTTTGCAACTCCGGGGACTGAAGCTTTCTTT

d_gene: .
v_gene: TRBV9
abundance: .
j_gene: TRBJ1-3
CDR3aa: CASSIRAVTSGNTIYF
CDR3nt: TGTGCCAGCAGCATCCGGGCCGTCACCTCTGGAAACACCATATATTTT

d_gene: .
v_gene: TRBV28
abundance: .
j_gene: TRBJ1-5
CDR3aa: CASSSQDTYNQPQHF
CDR3nt: TGTGCCAGCAGTTCCCAGGACACCTACAATCAGCCCCAGCATTTT

d_gene: TRBD2
v_gene: TRBV5-6
abundance: .
j_gene: TRBJ2-1
CDR3aa: CASSLVPSGITEQFF
CDR3nt: TGTGCCAGCAGCTTGGTCCCTAGCGGGATTACTGAGCAGTTCTTC

d_gene: .
v_gene: TRBV6-2/TRBV6-3
abundance: .
j_gene: TRBJ1-2
CDR3aa: CASSYLGWGRDGYTF
CDR3nt: TGTGCCAGCAGTTACCTAGGCTGGGGAAGGGATGGCTACACCTTC